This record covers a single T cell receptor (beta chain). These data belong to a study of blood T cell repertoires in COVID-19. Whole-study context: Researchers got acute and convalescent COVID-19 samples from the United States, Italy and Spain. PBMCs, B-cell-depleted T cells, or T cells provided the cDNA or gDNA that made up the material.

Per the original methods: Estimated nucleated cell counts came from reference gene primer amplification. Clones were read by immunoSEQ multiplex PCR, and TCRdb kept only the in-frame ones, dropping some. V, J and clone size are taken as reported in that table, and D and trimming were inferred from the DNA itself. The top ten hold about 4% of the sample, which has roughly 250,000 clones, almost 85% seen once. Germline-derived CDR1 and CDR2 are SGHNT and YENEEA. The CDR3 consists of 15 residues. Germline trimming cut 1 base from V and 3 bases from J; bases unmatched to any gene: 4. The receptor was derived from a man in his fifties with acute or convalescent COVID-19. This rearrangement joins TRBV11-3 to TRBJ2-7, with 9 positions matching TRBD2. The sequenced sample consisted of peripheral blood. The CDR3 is CASSLVASGNYEQYF. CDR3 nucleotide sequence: TGTGCCAGCAGCTTAGTCGCTAGCGGGAACTACGAGCAGTACTTC.